This T cell receptor beta chain was profiled in a study of blood T cell repertoires in COVID-19. Study as a whole: Some COVID-19 samples were acute and others convalescent; all came from the United States, Italy and Spain. PBMCs, B-cell-depleted T cells, or T cells provided the cDNA or gDNA that made up the material.

Self-reported history from a screening survey and questionnaire set each donor's cohort. All recovered Cohort 3 donors got two negative PCRs, got clearance, or saw symptom resolution. Assay: immunoSEQ multiplex PCR; the TCRdb copy retains only in-frame clones and omits some. The profile shows fewer than 450,000 clones, less than 90% of them singletons. Germline V gene sequence: CDR1 LNHDA, CDR2 SQIVND (reference sequence). Trimming cost V 3 bases and J 11 bases, with 18 bases left between them. CDR3 length: 14 residues. The genes are TRBV19 and TRBJ2-3; D may be TRBD1 (5 bases). The origin of this receptor is a woman under 40 who had recovered from COVID-19. Sequencing was done on a sample of PBMCs or T cells enriched from blood (not recorded which). The CDR3 region has the DNA TGTGCCAGTAGTATTGGGGTGAACGGTCAGGGGCAGTATTTT. This gives the protein CASSIGVNGQGQYF.